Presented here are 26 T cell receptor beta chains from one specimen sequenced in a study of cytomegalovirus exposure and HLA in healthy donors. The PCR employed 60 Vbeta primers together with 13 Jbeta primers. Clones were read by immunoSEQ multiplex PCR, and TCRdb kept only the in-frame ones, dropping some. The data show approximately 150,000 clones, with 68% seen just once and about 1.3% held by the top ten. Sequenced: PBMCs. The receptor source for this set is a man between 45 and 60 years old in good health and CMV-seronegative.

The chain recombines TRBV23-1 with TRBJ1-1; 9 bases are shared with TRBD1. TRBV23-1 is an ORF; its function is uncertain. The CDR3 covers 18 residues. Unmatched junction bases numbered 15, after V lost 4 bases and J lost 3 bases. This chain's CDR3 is CASSPRRTGGKGDTEAFF. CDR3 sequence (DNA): TGCGCCAGCAGTCCCCGCCGCACAGGGGGCAAAGGGGACACTGAAGCTTTCTTT.

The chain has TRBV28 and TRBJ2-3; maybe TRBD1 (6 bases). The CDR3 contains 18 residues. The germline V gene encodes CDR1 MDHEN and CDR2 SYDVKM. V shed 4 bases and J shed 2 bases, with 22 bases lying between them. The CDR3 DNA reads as TGTGCCAGCAGTTCCCCATTCGCGATCGAGGGGGACACAGATACGCAGTATTTT. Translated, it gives CASSSPFAIEGDTDTQYF.

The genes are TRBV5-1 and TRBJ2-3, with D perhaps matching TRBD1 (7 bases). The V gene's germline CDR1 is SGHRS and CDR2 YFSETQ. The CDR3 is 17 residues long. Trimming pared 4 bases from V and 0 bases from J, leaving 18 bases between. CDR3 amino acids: CASSAPGGGGSTDTQYF. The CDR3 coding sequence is TGCGCCAGCAGCGCCCCCGGAGGGGGCGGTAGCACAGATACGCAGTATTTT.

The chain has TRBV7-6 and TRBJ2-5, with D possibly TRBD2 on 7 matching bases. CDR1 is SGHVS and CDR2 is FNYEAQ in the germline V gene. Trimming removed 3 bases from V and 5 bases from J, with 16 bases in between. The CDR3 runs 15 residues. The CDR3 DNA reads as TGTGCCAGCAGCTTGGGGGGGCTTGAGGGGGAGACCCAGTACTTC. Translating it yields CASSLGGLEGETQYF. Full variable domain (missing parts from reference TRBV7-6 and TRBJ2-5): GAGVSQSPRYKVTKRGQDVALRCDPISGHVSLYWYRQALGQGPEFLTYFNYEAQQDKSGLPNDRFSAERPEGSISTLTIQRTEQRDSAMYRCASSLGGLEGETQYFGPGTRLLVL.

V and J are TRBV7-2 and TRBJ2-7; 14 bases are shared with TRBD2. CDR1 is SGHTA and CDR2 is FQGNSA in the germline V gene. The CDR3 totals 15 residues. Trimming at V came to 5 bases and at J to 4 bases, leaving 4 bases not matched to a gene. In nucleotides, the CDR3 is TGTGCCAGCAGCCTAGGGACTAGCGGGGGATACGAGCAGTACTTC. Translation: CASSLGTSGGYEQYF.

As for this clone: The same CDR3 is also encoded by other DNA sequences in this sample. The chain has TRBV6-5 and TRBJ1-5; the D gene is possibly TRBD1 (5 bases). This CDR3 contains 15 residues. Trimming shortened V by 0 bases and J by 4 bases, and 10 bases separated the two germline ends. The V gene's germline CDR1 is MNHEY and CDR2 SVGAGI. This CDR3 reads CASSYSGGKNQPQHF. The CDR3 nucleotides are TGTGCCAGCAGTTACTCTGGGGGGAAGAATCAGCCCCAGCATTTT.

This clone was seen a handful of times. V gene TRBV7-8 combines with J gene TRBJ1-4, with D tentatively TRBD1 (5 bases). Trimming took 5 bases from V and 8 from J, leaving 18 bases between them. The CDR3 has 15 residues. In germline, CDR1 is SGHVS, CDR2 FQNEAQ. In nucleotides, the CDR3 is TGTGCCAGCAGCCCGCCGGTTACAGGTCGGGAAAAACTGTTTTTT. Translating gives CASSPPVTGREKLFF.

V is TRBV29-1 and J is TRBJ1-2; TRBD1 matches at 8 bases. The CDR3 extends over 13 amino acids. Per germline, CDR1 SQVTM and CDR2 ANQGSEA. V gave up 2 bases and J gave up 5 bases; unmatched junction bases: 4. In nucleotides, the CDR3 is TGCAGCGTTGAATCCGGGACAGGTTATGGCTACACCTTC. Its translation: CSVESGTGYGYTF.

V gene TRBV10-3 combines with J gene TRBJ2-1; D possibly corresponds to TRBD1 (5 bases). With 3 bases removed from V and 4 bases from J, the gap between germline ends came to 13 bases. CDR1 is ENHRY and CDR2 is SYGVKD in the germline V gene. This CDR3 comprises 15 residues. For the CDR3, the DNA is TGTGCCATCAGTGATTCGAGGACAAGTTACAATGAGCAGTTCTTC. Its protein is CAISDSRTSYNEQFF.

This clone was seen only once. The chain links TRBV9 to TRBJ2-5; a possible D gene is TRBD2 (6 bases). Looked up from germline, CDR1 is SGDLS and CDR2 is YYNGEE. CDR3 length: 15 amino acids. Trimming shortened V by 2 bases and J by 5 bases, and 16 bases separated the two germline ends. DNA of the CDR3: TGTGCCAGCAGCGTGGGCGGGGTCAAGGGGGAGACCCAGTACTTC. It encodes CASSVGGVKGETQYF. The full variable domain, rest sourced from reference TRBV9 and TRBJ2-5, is DSGVTQTPKHLITATGQRVTLRCSPRSGDLSVYWYQQSLDQGLQFLIQYYNGEERAKGNILERFSAQQFPDLHSELNLSSLELGDSALYFCASSVGGVKGETQYFGPGTRLLVL.

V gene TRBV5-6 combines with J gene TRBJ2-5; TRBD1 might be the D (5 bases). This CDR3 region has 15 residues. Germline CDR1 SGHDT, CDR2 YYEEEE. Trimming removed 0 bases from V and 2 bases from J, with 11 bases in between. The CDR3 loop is CASSLEFRVQETQYF. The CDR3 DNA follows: TGTGCCAGCAGCTTGGAGTTCAGGGTTCAAGAGACCCAGTACTTC.

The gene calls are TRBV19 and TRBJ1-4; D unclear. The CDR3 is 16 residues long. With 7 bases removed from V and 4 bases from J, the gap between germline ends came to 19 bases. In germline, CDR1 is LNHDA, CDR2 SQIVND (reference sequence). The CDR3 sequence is CASTLQWGGINEKLFF. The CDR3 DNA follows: TGTGCCAGTACCCTCCAGTGGGGAGGGATTAATGAAAAACTGTTTTTT. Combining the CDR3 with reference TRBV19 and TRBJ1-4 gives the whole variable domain DGGITQSPKYLFRKEGQNVTLSCEQNLNHDAMYWYRQDPGQGLRLIYYSQIVNDFQKGDIAEGYSVSREKKESFPLTVTSAQKNPTAFYLCASTLQWGGINEKLFFGSGTQLSVL.

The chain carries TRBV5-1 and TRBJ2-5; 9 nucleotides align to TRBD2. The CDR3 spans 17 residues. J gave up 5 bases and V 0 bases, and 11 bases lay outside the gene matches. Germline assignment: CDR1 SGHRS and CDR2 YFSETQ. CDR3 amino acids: CASSLVAGEPGVETQYF. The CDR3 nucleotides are TGCGCCAGCAGCTTGGTAGCGGGGGAACCGGGAGTGGAGACCCAGTACTTC.

The CDR3 loop is CASTQGALNYGYTF. In DNA, the CDR3 is TGTGCCAGTACACAGGGGGCACTTAACTATGGCTACACCTTC. This sequence joins TRBV19 and TRBJ1-2, with TRBD1 matching over 9 bases. The CDR3 has 14 amino acids. V gave up 7 bases and J gave up 1 base; unmatched junction bases: 4. Germline V CDR1 and CDR2: LNHDA, SQIVND (reference sequence). Full variable domain (outside the CDR3, taken from reference TRBV19 and TRBJ1-2): DGGITQSPKYLFRKEGQNVTLSCEQNLNHDAMYWYRQDPGQGLRLIYYSQIVNDFQKGDIAEGYSVSREKKESFPLTVTSAQKNPTAFYLCASTQGALNYGYTFGSGTRLTVV.

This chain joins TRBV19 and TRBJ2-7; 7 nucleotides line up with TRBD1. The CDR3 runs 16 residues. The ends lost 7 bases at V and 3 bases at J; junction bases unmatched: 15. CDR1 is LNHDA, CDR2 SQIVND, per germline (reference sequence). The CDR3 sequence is CASMPSLTGVNYEQYF. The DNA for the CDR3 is TGTGCCAGTATGCCTTCACTTACAGGGGTTAACTACGAGCAGTACTTC.

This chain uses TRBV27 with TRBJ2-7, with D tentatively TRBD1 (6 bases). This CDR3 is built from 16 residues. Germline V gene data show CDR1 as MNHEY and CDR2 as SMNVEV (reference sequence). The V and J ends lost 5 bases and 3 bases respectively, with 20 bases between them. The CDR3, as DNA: TGTGCCAGCAGTCCACAACCGGACAGCGTCCTCTACGAGCAGTACTTC. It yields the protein CASSPQPDSVLYEQYF.

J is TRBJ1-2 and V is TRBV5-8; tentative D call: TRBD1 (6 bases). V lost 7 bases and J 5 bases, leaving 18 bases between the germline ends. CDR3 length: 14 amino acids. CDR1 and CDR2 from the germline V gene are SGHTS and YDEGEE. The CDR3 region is CASGLQGSIYGYTF. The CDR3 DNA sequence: TGTGCCAGCGGACTGCAGGGGTCGATTTATGGCTACACCTTC.

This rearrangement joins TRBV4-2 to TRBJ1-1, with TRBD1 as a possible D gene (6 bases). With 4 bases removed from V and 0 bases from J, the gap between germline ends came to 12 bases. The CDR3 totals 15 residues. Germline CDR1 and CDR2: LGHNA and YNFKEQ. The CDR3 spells CASSRQVPMNTEAFF. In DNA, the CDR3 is TGTGCCAGCAGCCGACAGGTTCCTATGAACACTGAAGCTTTCTTT.

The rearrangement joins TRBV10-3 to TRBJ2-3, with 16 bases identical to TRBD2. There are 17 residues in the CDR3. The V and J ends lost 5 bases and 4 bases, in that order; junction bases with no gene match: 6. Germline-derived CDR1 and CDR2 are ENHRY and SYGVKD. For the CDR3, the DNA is TGTGCCATCAGTCCTTCGGGACTAGCGGGGGGGCCAGATACGCAGTATTTT. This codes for CAISPSGLAGGPDTQYF.

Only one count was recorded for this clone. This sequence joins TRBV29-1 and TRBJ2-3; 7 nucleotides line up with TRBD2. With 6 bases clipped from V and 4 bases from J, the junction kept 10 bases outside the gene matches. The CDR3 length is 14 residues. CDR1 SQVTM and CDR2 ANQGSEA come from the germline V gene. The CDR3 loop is CSVQFPSGADTQYF. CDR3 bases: TGCAGCGTGCAATTCCCTAGCGGCGCAGATACGCAGTATTTT.

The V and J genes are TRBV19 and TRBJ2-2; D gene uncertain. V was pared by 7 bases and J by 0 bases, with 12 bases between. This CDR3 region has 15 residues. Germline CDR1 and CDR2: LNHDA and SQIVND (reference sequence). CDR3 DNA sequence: TGTGCCAGTACCCAACATGGTTCGAACACCGGGGAGCTGTTTTTT. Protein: CASTQHGSNTGELFF.

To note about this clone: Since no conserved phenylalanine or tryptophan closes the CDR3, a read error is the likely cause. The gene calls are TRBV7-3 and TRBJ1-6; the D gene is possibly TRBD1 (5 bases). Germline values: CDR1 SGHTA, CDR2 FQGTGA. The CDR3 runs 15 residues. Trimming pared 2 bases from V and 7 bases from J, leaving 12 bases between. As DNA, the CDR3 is TGTGCCAGCAGCTTACTGGGGGGAGCCAATTCACCCCTCCACCTT. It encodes CASSLLGGANSPLHL.

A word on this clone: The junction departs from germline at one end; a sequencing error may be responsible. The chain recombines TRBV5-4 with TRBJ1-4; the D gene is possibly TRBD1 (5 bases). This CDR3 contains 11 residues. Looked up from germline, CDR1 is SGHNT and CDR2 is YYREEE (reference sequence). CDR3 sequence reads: CASSLWTQTVF. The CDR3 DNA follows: TGTGCCAGCAGCTTGTGGACACAAACTGTTTTT.

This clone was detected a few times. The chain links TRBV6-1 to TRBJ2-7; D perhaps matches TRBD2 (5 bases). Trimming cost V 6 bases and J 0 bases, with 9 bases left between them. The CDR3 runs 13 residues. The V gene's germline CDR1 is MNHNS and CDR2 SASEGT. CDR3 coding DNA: TGTGCCAGCAGGGAGGTCAGCTCCTACGAGCAGTACTTC. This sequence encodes CASREVSSYEQYF.

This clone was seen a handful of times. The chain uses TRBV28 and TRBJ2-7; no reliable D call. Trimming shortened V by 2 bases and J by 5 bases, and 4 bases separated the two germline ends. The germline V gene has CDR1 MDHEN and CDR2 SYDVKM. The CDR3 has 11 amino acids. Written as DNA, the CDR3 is TGTGCCAGCAGTTTAGAGGACGAGCAGTACTTC. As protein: CASSLEDEQYF.

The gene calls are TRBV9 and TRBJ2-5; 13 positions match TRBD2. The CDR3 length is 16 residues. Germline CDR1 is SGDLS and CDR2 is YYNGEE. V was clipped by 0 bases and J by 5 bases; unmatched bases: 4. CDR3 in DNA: TGTGCCAGCAGCGTAGGGACTAGCGGGGGATGGGAGACCCAGTACTTC. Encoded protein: CASSVGTSGGWETQYF.